Listed below are T cell receptor beta chains from one sample, sequenced in a study of T cell repertoires in cytomegalovirus infection. Their specific antigens are unknown. TCRdb reprocessed the reads with MiXCR, giving one entry per CDR3 protein. The top ten hold more than 70% of the sample, which has 100,000 or so distinct CDR3 sequences, 25% to 30% seen once. Specimen: CD8+ T cells from cultured PBMCs, collected from culture after CMV antigen stimulation. These receptors originate from a human donor in good health (CMV status not recorded). Some clones in this sample may be carry-over from other donors' samples. The CDR3 runs from the conserved cysteine through the conserved F or W. D genes are given only for firm matches. Clone size appears in some rows only: once, few, many, or a class for an expanded clone.

J gene: TRBJ1-5; V gene: TRBV12-3/TRBV12-4; D gene: NA; clone size: few; CDR3 protein: CASSRGSNQPQHF; CDR3 DNA: TGTGCCAGCAGCAGGGGTAGCAATCAGCCCCAGCATTTT
J gene: TRBJ1-1; V gene: TRBV27; D gene: NA; clone size: NA; CDR3 protein: CASSLSGTMNTEAFF; CDR3 DNA: TGTGCCAGCAGTTTATCCGGTACCATGAACACTGAAGCTTTCTTT
J gene: TRBJ2-1; V gene: TRBV6-2/TRBV6-3; D gene: NA; clone size: many; CDR3 protein: CASSYSMRDSRAGSYNEQFF; CDR3 DNA: TGTGCCAGCAGTTACTCGATGAGGGACTCCCGGGCGGGCTCCTACAATGAGCAGTTCTTC
J gene: TRBJ2-1; V gene: TRBV18; D gene: NA; clone size: NA; CDR3 protein: CASSPLKGLNEQFF; CDR3 DNA: TGTGCCAGCTCACCATTGAAAGGGCTCAATGAGCAGTTCTTC
J gene: TRBJ2-2; V gene: TRBV7-8; D gene: NA; clone size: few; CDR3 protein: CASSSGGAGATGRPGELFF; CDR3 DNA: TGTGCCAGCAGCTCAGGAGGGGCCGGTGCCACCGGGAGACCCGGGGAGCTGTTTTTT
J gene: TRBJ2-1; V gene: TRBV4-1; D gene: TRBD2; clone size: NA; CDR3 protein: CASSLGGGGAGEQFF; CDR3 DNA: TGCGCCAGCAGCCTGGGTGGCGGGGGGGCCGGTGAGCAGTTCTTC
J gene: TRBJ2-3; V gene: TRBV12-3/TRBV12-4; D gene: NA; clone size: NA; CDR3 protein: CASSPYQGITDTQYF; CDR3 DNA: TGTGCCAGCAGTCCCTACCAGGGTATCACAGATACGCAGTATTTT
J gene: TRBJ2-2; V gene: TRBV7-6; D gene: NA; clone size: NA; CDR3 protein: CASSSRTESTGELFF; CDR3 DNA: TGTGCTAGCAGTTCCCGGACAGAGAGCACCGGGGAGCTGTTTTTT
J gene: TRBJ2-3; V gene: TRBV7-3; D gene: NA; clone size: many; CDR3 protein: CASSLGITGSTDTQYF; CDR3 DNA: TGTGCCAGCAGCTTGGGGATAACGGGGTCCACAGATACGCAGTATTTT
J gene: TRBJ1-4; V gene: TRBV30; D gene: NA; clone size: NA; CDR3 protein: CAWSPPARDDEKLFF; CDR3 DNA: TGTGCCTGGAGCCCACCCGCCAGGGATGATGAAAAACTGTTTTTT
J gene: TRBJ2-2; V gene: TRBV5-8; D gene: NA; clone size: many; CDR3 protein: CASSWAYTGELFF; CDR3 DNA: TGTGCCAGCAGCTGGGCCTACACCGGGGAGCTGTTTTTT
J gene: TRBJ2-1; V gene: TRBV7-6; D gene: NA; clone size: NA; CDR3 protein: CASSPSSGEYNEQFF; CDR3 DNA: TGTGCCAGCAGCCCAAGTTCGGGGGAGTACAATGAGCAGTTCTTC
J gene: TRBJ2-1; V gene: TRBV19; D gene: NA; clone size: few; CDR3 protein: CASSISGYNEQFF; CDR3 DNA: TGTGCCAGTAGTATATCGGGTTACAATGAGCAGTTCTTC
J gene: TRBJ1-5; V gene: TRBV12-3/TRBV12-4; D gene: TRBD1; clone size: NA; CDR3 protein: CASGQGVPQHF; CDR3 DNA: TGTGCCAGCGGACAGGGCGTACCCCAGCATTTT
J gene: TRBJ1-5; V gene: TRBV28; D gene: TRBD1; clone size: NA; CDR3 protein: CASSSRQGPQHF; CDR3 DNA: TGTGCCAGCAGTTCTAGACAGGGGCCCCAGCATTTT
J gene: TRBJ2-1; V gene: TRBV7-2; D gene: TRBD1; clone size: NA; CDR3 protein: CATIPRGHSYNEQFF; CDR3 DNA: TGTGCCACTATACCAAGGGGGCACTCCTACAATGAGCAGTTCTTC
J gene: TRBJ1-3; V gene: TRBV7-9; D gene: NA; clone size: many; CDR3 protein: CASIYGVSGNTIYF; CDR3 DNA: TGTGCCAGCATCTACGGGGTCTCTGGAAACACCATATATTTT
J gene: TRBJ2-1; V gene: TRBV7-6; D gene: NA; clone size: few; CDR3 protein: CASSSTVYNEQFF; CDR3 DNA: TGTGCCAGCAGCTCGACAGTTTACAATGAGCAGTTCTTC
J gene: TRBJ2-4; V gene: TRBV12-3/TRBV12-4; D gene: TRBD2; clone size: many; CDR3 protein: CASSPLASGGEGNIQYF; CDR3 DNA: TGTGCCAGCAGTCCCCTTGCTAGCGGGGGGGAGGGAAACATTCAGTACTTC
J gene: TRBJ2-7; V gene: TRBV3-1; D gene: NA; clone size: NA; CDR3 protein: CASSRDGSYEQYF; CDR3 DNA: TGTGCCAGCAGCCGGGACGGTTCCTACGAGCAGTACTTC
J gene: TRBJ1-6; V gene: TRBV12-3/TRBV12-4; D gene: TRBD1; clone size: NA; CDR3 protein: CASSERTGANSPLHF; CDR3 DNA: TGTGCCAGCAGTGAAAGGACAGGGGCCAATTCACCCCTCCACTTT
J gene: TRBJ1-5; V gene: TRBV28; D gene: NA; clone size: few; CDR3 protein: CASTLIGTGWQPQHF; CDR3 DNA: TGTGCCAGCACCCTTATCGGCACGGGTTGGCAGCCCCAGCATTTT
J gene: TRBJ2-1; V gene: TRBV19; D gene: TRBD2; clone size: few; CDR3 protein: CASSMVSGGPYNEQFF; CDR3 DNA: TGTGCCAGTAGTATGGTTAGCGGGGGGCCCTACAATGAGCAGTTCTTC
J gene: TRBJ1-1; V gene: TRBV29-1; D gene: TRBD1; clone size: NA; CDR3 protein: CSVWTGGTTEAFF; CDR3 DNA: TGCAGCGTCTGGACAGGGGGGACCACTGAAGCTTTCTTT
J gene: TRBJ2-6; V gene: TRBV10-2; D gene: NA; clone size: NA; CDR3 protein: CASSGHRDNSGANVLTF; CDR3 DNA: TGCGCCAGCAGTGGTCACAGGGACAACTCTGGGGCCAACGTCCTGACTTTC
J gene: TRBJ2-3; V gene: TRBV19; D gene: TRBD2; clone size: NA; CDR3 protein: CASSMVAGSTDTQYF; CDR3 DNA: TGTGCCAGTAGTATGGTAGCGGGGAGCACAGATACGCAGTATTTT
J gene: TRBJ2-7; V gene: TRBV7-2; D gene: TRBD2; clone size: NA; CDR3 protein: CASSLGGGNREQYF; CDR3 DNA: TGTGCCAGCAGCTTAGGCGGGGGGAATCGGGAGCAGTACTTC
J gene: TRBJ1-2; V gene: TRBV11-2; D gene: NA; clone size: many; CDR3 protein: CASSPMRVDGYTF; CDR3 DNA: TGTGCCAGCAGCCCCATGCGGGTCGATGGCTACACCTTC
J gene: TRBJ1-1; V gene: TRBV12-3/TRBV12-4; D gene: NA; clone size: few; CDR3 protein: CASSLSVNTEAFF; CDR3 DNA: TGTGCCAGCAGTTTGTCAGTGAACACTGAAGCTTTCTTT
J gene: TRBJ2-7; V gene: TRBV11-2; D gene: TRBD2; clone size: many; CDR3 protein: CASSFGTSGSYEQYF; CDR3 DNA: TGTGCCAGCAGCTTCGGGACTAGCGGCTCCTACGAGCAGTACTTC
J gene: TRBJ1-5; V gene: TRBV27; D gene: NA; clone size: NA; CDR3 protein: CASSLGAWQPQHF; CDR3 DNA: TGTGCCAGCAGTCTAGGTGCATGGCAGCCCCAGCATTTT
J gene: TRBJ2-1; V gene: TRBV7-2; D gene: TRBD2; clone size: NA; CDR3 protein: CASRLLAGGNNEQFF; CDR3 DNA: TGTGCCAGCAGGCTACTAGCGGGGGGGAACAATGAGCAGTTCTTC